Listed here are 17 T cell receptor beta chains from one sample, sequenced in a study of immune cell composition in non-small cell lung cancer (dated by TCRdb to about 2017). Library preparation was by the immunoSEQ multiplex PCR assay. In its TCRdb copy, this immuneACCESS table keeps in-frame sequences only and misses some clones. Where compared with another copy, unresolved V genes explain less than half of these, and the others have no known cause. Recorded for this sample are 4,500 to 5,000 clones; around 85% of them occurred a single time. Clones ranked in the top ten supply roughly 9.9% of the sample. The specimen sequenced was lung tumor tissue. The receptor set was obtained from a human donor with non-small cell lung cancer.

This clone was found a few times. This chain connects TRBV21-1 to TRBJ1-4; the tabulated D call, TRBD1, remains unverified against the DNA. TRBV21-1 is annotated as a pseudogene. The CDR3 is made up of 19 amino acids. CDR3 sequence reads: CASSRRDRALFSTNEKLFF. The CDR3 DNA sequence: TGTGCCAGCAGCCGCCGGGACAGGGCCCTATTCTCAACTAATGAAAAACTGTTTTTT.

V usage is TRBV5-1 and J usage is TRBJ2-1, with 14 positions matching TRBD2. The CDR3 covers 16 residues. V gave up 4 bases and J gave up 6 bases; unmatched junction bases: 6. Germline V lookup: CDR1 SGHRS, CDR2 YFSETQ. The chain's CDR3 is CASSPRLAGGSNEQFF. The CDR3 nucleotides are TGCGCCAGCAGCCCAAGACTAGCGGGAGGGAGCAATGAGCAGTTCTTC.

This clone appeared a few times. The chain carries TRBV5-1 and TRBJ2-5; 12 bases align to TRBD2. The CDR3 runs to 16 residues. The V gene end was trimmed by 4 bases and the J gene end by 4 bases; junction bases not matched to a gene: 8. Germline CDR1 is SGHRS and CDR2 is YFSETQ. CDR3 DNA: TGCGCCAGCAGCCGGACTAGCGGGACCAGGATAGAGACCCAGTACTTC. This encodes CASSRTSGTRIETQYF.

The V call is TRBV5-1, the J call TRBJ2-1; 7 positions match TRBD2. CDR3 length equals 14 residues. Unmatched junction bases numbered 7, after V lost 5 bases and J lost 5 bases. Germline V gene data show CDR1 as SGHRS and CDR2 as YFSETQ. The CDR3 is CASRASGVNNEQFF. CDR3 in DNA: TGCGCCAGCAGAGCTAGCGGAGTTAACAATGAGCAGTTCTTC.

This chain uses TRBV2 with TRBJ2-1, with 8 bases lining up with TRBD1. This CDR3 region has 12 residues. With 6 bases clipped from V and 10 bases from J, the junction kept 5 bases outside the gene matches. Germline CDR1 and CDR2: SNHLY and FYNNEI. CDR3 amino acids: CASSADRGEQFF. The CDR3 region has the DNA TGTGCCAGCAGCGCTGACAGGGGCGAGCAGTTCTTC.

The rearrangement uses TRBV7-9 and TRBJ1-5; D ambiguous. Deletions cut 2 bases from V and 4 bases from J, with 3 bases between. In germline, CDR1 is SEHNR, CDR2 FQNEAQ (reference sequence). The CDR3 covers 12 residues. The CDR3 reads CASSLINQPQHF. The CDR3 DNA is TGTGCCAGCAGCTTAATAAATCAGCCCCAGCATTTT.

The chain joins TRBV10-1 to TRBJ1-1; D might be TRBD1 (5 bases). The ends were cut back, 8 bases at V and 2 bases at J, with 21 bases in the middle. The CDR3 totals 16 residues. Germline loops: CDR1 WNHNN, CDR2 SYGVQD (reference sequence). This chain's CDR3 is CASLWRGTGENTEAFF. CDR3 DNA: TGCGCCAGCCTCTGGCGAGGAACAGGAGAAAACACTGAAGCTTTCTTT.

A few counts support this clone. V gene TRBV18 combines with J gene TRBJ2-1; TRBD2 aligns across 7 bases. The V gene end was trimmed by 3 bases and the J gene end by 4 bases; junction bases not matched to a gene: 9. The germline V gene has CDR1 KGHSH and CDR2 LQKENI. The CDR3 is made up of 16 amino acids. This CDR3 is CASSPVTGTNYNEQFF. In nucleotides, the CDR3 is TGTGCCAGCTCACCGGTAACCGGGACTAATTACAATGAGCAGTTCTTC.

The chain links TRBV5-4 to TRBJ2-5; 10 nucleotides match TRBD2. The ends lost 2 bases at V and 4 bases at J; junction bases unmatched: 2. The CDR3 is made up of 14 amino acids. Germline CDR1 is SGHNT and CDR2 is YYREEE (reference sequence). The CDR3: CASSLAGGLETQYF. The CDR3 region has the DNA TGTGCCAGCAGCTTAGCGGGAGGGTTAGAGACCCAGTACTTC.

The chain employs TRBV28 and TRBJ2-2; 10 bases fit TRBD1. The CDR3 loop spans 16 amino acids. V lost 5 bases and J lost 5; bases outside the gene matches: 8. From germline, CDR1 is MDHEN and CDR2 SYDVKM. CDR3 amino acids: CASSTDRGRGTGELFF. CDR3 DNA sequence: TGTGCCAGCAGTACTGACAGGGGGCGAGGGACCGGGGAGCTGTTTTTT.

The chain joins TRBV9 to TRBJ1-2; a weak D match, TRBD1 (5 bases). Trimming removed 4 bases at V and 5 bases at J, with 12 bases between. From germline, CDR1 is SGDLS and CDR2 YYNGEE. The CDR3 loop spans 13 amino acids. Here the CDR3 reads CASSLSGGYGYTF. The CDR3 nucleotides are TGTGCCAGCAGCCTAAGCGGGGGATATGGCTACACCTTC.

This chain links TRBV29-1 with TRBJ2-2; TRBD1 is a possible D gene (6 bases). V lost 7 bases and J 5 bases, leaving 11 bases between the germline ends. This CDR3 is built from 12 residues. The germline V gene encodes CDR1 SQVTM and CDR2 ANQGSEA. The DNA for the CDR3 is TGCAGCGCGGACAGCAAAACCGGGGAGCTGTTTTTT. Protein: CSADSKTGELFF.

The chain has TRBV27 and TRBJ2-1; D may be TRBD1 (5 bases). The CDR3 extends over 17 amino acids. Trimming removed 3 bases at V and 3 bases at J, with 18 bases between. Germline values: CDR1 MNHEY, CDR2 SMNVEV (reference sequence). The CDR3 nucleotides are TGTGCCAGCAGTTTCTCAGGGATAATGGGCAGCTACAATGAGCAGTTCTTC. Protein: CASSFSGIMGSYNEQFF.

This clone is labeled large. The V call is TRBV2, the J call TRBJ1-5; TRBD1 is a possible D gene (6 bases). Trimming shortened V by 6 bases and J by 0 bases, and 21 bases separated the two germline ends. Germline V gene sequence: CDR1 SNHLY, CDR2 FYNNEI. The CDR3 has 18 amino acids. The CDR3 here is CASSPLTWGTYSNQPQHF. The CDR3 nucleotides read TGTGCCAGCAGCCCCCTGACCTGGGGGACATATAGCAATCAGCCCCAGCATTTT.

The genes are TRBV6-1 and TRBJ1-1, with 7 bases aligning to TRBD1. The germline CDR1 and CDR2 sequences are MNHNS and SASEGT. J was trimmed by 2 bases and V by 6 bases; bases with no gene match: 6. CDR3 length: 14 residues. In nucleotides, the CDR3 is TGTGCCAGCAGCTTGGACAGGATTAACACTGAAGCTTTCTTT. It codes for CASSLDRINTEAFF.

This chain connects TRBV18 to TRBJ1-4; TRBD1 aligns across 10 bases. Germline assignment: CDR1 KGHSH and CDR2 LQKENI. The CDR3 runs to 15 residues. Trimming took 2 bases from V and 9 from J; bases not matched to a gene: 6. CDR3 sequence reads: CASSPAPGQGKKLFF. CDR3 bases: TGTGCCAGCTCACCAGCCCCGGGACAGGGGAAAAAACTGTTTTTT.

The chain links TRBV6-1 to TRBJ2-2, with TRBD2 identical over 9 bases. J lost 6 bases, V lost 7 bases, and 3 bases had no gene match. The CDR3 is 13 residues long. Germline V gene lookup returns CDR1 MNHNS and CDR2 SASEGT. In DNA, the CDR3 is TGTGCCAGCATTTGGACTAGCGCCGGGGAGCTGTTTTTT. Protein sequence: CASIWTSAGELFF.